This T cell receptor beta chain was sequenced during a study of identical twins (dated by TCRdb to the mid-2010s). General notes on the study: To test whether fetal clonotypes persist, the study used deep sequencing on TCR alpha and beta repertoires from monozygotic twins, unrelated adults of various ages, and cord blood. To rule out contamination, the twin experiments were replicated at different times with different library preparation protocols.

This clonotype is a singleton in its sample. Its recognized antigen is unknown. No clone much larger than this one lies a single base away; base qualities are absent. Every donor in the study was a healthy Caucasian. Three pairs of female monozygotic twins, all aged about 18 to 29 years, made up the twin cohort. Positive isolation kits from Invitrogen were used to isolate CD4+ and CD8+ T cell populations. The paper as a whole reports these results and caveats: The excess sharing between twins in beta out-of-frame sequences was weaker because fewer shared sequences reduced the signal-to-noise ratio. Compared with coincidental sharing between unrelated individuals, out-of-frame TCR alpha sequences shared between twins had an excess of sequences with low generation probability. Fewer insertions were carried by abundant cord blood beta clonotypes, a similar but weaker trend appeared in young adult naive repertoires, and no such trend appeared in memory repertoires. Zero-insertion analyses could be partly confounded by invariant T cells such as MAIT and iNKT, though diverse VJ usage argued against such confounding for most clonotypes. Out-of-frame TCR alpha sharing in monozygotic twins was systematically underestimated by recombination models, whereas sharing between unrelated individuals was in agreement with the recombination models. Because the same donors could not be followed over many years, conclusions were based on cross-sectional statistical analysis.

The method behind the library was 5' RACE. Sequencing was carried out with an Illumina HiSeq 2000. Template switching added a universal primer binding site, and the final cDNA carried a unique molecular identifier that allowed TCR cDNA molecules to be counted accurately. First-strand cDNA for TCR alpha and beta chains was synthesized from specific primers in the conserved constant-segment region. To control for contamination, each cDNA library was double barcoded with a SMART-Mk sample barcode plus Illumina barcodes. TruSeq adapter sequences along with Illumina sample barcodes were introduced in two successive PCR steps. The Illumina HiSeq platform was used with custom primers to sequence TCR alpha and beta cDNA libraries. The study's processing was this. Unique molecular identifiers were extracted from raw reads with MiGEC, and CDR3 positions were determined with MiXCR. For each individual, recombination models were inferred using an EM algorithm with the repgenHMM and IGoR tools. Shared clonotype analysis was performed with the tcR package in R, normalizing sharing by the product of cloneset sizes. To study raw recombination without the effects of thymic and clonal selection, out-of-frame nonproductive sequences were analyzed. TCRdb reprocessed the public reads (quality trimming at Q25 with fastp, clone calling with MiXCR) and kept in-frame beta chains. Rows merge per CDR3 protein into single entries with the most common DNA and genes. TCRdb, not the original authors, processed these V and J calls. The sample table records around 450,000 distinct CDR3 sequences; 14% of these occur just once. The top ten hold roughly 0.56% of the sample.

Separately, the same data were catalogued under a study of yellow fever vaccine responses in identical twins. As the second paper documents: According to the authors, the vaccine-induced T cell response in identical twins seemed to be partly convergent and partly specific to each individual. Focusing on identical twins, the study followed the T cell clones that responded to the vaccine, and did so with precision.

This receptor was taken from a woman aged 18-30 years in good health. The sequenced sample was CD4+ T cells sorted from blood.

The CDR3 here reads CASTHGLGGKQFF. The sequenced DNA is TGTGCCTCCACACACGGACTAGGTGGGAAGCAGTTCTTC. The chain employs TRBV6-6 and TRBJ2-1, and 7 junction bases match TRBD2. The CDR3 starts with the cysteine, ends with the phenylalanine, and has 13 residues. Left in the record is the CDR3 DNA by itself, 39 bases read in frame from the first base. Per the germline V gene (reference sequence), MNHNY is the CDR1 and SVGAGI is the CDR2. After removal of 11 bases from V and 11 bases from J, the junction retains 15 bases not matched to a gene.